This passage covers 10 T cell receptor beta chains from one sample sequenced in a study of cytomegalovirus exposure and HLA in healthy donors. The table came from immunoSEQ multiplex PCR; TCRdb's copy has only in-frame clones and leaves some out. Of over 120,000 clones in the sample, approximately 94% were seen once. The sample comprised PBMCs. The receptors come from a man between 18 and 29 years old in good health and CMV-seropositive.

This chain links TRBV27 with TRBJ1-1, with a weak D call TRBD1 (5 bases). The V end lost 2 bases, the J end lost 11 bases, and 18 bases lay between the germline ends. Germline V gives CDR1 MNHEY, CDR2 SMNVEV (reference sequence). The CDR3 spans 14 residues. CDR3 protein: CASSLRGTPRFAFF. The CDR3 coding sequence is TGTGCCAGCAGTTTACGGGGGACCCCAAGGTTTGCTTTCTTT.

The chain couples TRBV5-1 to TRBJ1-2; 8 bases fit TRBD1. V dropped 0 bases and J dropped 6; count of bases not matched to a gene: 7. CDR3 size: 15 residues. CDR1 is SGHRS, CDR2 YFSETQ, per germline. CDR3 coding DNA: TGCGCCAGCAGCTTGGCCACAGGGGGGATGGATGGCTACACCTTC. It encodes CASSLATGGMDGYTF. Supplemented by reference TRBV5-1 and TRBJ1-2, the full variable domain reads KAGVTQTPRYLIKTRGQQVTLSCSPISGHRSVSWYQQTPGQGLQFLFEYFSETQRNKGNFPGRFSGRQFSNSRSEMNVSTLELGDSALYLCASSLATGGMDGYTFGSGTRLTVV.

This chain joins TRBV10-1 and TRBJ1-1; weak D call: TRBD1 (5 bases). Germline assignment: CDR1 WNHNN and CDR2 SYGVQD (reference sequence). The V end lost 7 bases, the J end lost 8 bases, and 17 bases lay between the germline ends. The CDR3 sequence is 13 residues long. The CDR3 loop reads CASTAGTGLEAFF. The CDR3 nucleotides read TGCGCCAGCACCGCGGGGACTGGACTGGAAGCTTTCTTT.

The CDR3 DNA sequence: TGCGCCAGCAGCCAAGGGCTTGGGGGCGGTACAGATACGCAGTATTTT. As protein: CASSQGLGGGTDTQYF. The chain employs TRBV4-1 and TRBJ2-3; weak D call: TRBD1 (6 bases). The germline V gene has CDR1 MGHRA and CDR2 YSYEKL. There are 16 residues in the CDR3. With 1 base removed from V and 3 bases from J, the gap between germline ends came to 14 bases.

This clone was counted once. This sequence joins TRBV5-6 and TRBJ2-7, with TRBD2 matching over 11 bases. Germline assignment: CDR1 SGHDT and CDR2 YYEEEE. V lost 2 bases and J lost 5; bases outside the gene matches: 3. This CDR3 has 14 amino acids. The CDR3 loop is CASSLLAGADEQYF. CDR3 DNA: TGTGCCAGCAGCTTACTAGCGGGAGCGGACGAGCAGTACTTC. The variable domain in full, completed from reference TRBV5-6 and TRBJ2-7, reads DAGVTQSPTHLIKTRGQQVTLRCSPKSGHDTVSWYQQALGQGPQFIFQYYEEEERQRGNFPDRFSGHQFPNYSSELNVNALLLGDSALYLCASSLLAGADEQYFGPGTRLTVT.

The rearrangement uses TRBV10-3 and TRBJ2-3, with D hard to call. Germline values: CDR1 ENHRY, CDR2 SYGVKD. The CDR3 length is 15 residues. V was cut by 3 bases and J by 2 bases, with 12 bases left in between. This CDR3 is CAISDVLEFTDTQYF. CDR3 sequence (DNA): TGTGCCATCAGTGACGTCCTAGAGTTCACAGATACGCAGTATTTT.

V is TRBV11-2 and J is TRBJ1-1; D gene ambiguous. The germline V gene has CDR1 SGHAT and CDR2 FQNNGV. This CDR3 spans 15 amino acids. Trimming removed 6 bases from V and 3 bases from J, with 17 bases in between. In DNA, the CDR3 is TGTGCCAGCAGGGCCCGGGGAACGCTTTACACTGAAGCTTTCTTT. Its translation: CASRARGTLYTEAFF.

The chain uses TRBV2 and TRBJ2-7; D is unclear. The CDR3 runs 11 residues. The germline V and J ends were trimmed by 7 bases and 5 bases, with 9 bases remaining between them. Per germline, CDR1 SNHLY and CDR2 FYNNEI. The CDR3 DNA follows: TGTGCCAGCATGCTCGGTGACGAGCAGTACTTC. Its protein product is CASMLGDEQYF.

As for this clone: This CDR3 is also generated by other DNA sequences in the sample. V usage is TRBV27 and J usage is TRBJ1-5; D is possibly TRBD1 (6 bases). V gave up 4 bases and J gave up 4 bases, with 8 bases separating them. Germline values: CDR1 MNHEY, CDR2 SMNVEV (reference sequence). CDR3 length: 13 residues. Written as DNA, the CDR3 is TGTGCCAGCAGTTGGGGGCGGAATCAGCCCCAGCATTTT. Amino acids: CASSWGRNQPQHF.

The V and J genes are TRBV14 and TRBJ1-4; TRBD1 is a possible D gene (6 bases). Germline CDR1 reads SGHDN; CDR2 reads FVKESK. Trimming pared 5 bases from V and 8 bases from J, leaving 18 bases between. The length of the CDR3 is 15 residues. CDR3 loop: CASSSFGGRREKLFF. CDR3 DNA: TGTGCCAGCAGCTCCTTCGGGGGGCGACGGGAAAAACTGTTTTTT.